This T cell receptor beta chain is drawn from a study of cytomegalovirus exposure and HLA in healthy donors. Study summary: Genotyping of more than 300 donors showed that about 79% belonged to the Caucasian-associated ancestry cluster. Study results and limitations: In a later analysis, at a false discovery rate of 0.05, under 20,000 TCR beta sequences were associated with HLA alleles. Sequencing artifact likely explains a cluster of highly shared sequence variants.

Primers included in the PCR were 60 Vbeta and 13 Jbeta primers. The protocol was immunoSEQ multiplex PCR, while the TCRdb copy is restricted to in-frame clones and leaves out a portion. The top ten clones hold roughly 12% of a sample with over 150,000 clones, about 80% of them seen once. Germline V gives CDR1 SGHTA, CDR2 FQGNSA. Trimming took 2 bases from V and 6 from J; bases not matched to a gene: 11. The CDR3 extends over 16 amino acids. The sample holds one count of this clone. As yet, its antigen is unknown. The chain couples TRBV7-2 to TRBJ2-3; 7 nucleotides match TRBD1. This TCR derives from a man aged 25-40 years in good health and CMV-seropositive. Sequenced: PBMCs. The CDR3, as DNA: TGTGCCAGCAGCTTAAGGCGACAATCGACAGGGGATACGCAGTATTTT. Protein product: CASSLRRQSTGDTQYF.